The clone carrying this T cell receptor beta chain was counted once. The sample is drawn from a study of blood T cell repertoires in COVID-19. Assay used: immunoSEQ multiplex PCR; TCRdb lists only in-frame clones, some missing. The sample gives about 200,000 clones, roughly 85% of which show up once; 3.8% is in the top ten. The CDR3 extends over 13 amino acids. Germline CDR1 is SGHVS and CDR2 is FNYEAQ. V was cut by 0 bases and J by 3 bases, with 6 bases left in between. This TCR came from a woman in her thirties or forties with acute COVID-19. Input material: PBMCs or T cells enriched from blood (not recorded which). The V gene is TRBV7-6, the J gene TRBJ2-7; D remains ambiguous. CDR3 sequence: CASSLASDYEQYF. The CDR3 nucleotides are TGTGCCAGCAGCTTAGCGAGTGACTACGAGCAGTACTTC.